This note documents a single TCR beta chain sequence. The data were obtained in a study of blood T cell repertoires in COVID-19. Study in general: COVID-19 samples, acute and convalescent, were from the United States, Italy and Spain. Sources were T cells, B-cell-depleted T cells, or PBMCs; the material itself was cDNA or gDNA.

In the study's own analysis: Quantification of nucleated cells was approximated via reference gene primer amplification. Only in-frame clones appear in the TCRdb table, and some are missing; sequencing was by immunoSEQ multiplex PCR. D and trimming were read from the DNA, whereas the V and J calls and clone size are those reported in that table. The repertoire includes about 14,000 clones, around 73% of them detected once, and roughly 15% sits in the top ten. V dropped 6 bases and J dropped 4 bases, with 17 bases sitting between them. This CDR3 region has 15 residues. Germline CDR1 and CDR2: SGHTA and FQGNSA.

This receptor was identified in a human donor in a cohort sampled during active COVID-19. The sequencing sample was made of peripheral blood. V is TRBV7-2 and J is TRBJ2-3; the D gene is possibly TRBD2 (6 bases). The CDR3 nucleotides read TGTGCCAGCAGGTCCGGGAGCCCGAACGCAGATACGCAGTATTTT. It codes for CASRSGSPNADTQYF.